This TCR beta chain was retrieved from a study of vaccination effects on CD4 cells after COVID-19. Study-level information: Two doses of BNT162b2 or mRNA-1273 vaccine were administered to participants.

At the end of 9 to 11 days of culture, CD4+ T cells were isolated. IL-2 medium supplanted half the medium on days 3 and 7. CDR3 length: 16 residues. The germline gives CDR1 SGHRS, CDR2 YFSETQ. The germline V and J ends were trimmed by 2 bases and 6 bases, with 20 bases remaining between them. Sequencing used immunoSEQ multiplex PCR; TCRdb keeps in-frame clones, though not all of them. The data show approximately 47,000 clones, with roughly three quarters seen just once and about 11% held by the top ten. This clone was detected only a few times. The target antigen is unknown. Points from the study as a whole: In the late period after vaccination, infection- and vaccine-induced clones contracted markedly.

Sequencing used CD4+ T cells from PBMCs cultured without peptide, obtained before COVID-19 vaccination. The chain recombines TRBV5-1 with TRBJ1-1, with TRBD1 as a possible D gene (5 bases). The sequence came from a human donor who had a prior SARS-CoV-2 infection. The CDR3, as DNA: TGCGCCAGCAGCTTCTCAGGGTCGGGGGGTTTTGCTGAAGCTTTCTTT. Residues: CASSFSGSGGFAEAFF. The whole variable domain, remainder taken from reference TRBV5-1 and TRBJ1-1, is KAGVTQTPRYLIKTRGQQVTLSCSPISGHRSVSWYQQTPGQGLQFLFEYFSETQRNKGNFPGRFSGRQFSNSRSEMNVSTLELGDSALYLCASSFSGSGGFAEAFFGQGTRLTVV.